The 27 T cell receptor beta chains below all came from one sample that was sequenced in a study of T cell responses to AZD1222 COVID-19 vaccine (dated by TCRdb to the early 2020s). The library relied on the immunoSEQ multiplex PCR assay. The table was pulled from immuneACCESS by TCRdb, which kept in-frame rearrangements only. Such tables lose some clones; where checked, under half of the loss comes from unresolved V genes, and the rest has no known cause. The sample contains 150,000 to 200,000 clones, approximately 94% of them found a single time. The top ten clones comprise under 6% of the sample. Read against the paper, the sample's time point label means: about 28 days (+/-7) after the second vaccine dose. Source: peripheral blood, taken 28 days after the second AZD1222 dose. Source of these receptors: an adult who received the AZD1222 COVID-19 vaccine.

J is TRBJ1-2 and V is TRBV6-2 or TRBV6-3; D may be TRBD1 (6 bases). The CDR3 contains 12 residues. Germline V CDR1 and CDR2: MNHEY, SVGEGT. With 4 bases removed from V and 7 bases from J, the gap between germline ends came to 10 bases. The CDR3 nucleotides read TGTGCCAGCAGTTTACAGGGACTTGGCTACACCTTC. As protein: CASSLQGLGYTF.

J is TRBJ2-2 and V is TRBV11-3; 11 bases match TRBD2. The CDR3 extends over 18 amino acids. The V segment lost 2 bases and the J segment 4 bases; nucleotides outside the gene matches: 9. Germline CDR1 is SGHNT and CDR2 is YENEEA. The CDR3 coding sequence is TGTGCCAGCAGCTTAATTCGACTAGCGGGAAGCCCCACCGGGGAGCTGTTTTTT. Translated: CASSLIRLAGSPTGELFF.

The V gene is TRBV28, the J gene TRBJ1-5, with 8 bases lining up with TRBD1. The V gene's germline CDR1 is MDHEN and CDR2 SYDVKM. Losses at the gene ends were 6 bases for V and 2 bases for J; bases not matched to a gene: 6. This CDR3 has 15 residues. This CDR3 is CASSPTGVGNQPQHF. For the CDR3, the DNA is TGTGCCAGCAGCCCGACAGGGGTAGGCAATCAGCCCCAGCATTTT.

This chain connects TRBV12-5 to TRBJ2-3, with 9 bases identical to TRBD2. The J segment lost 4 bases and the V segment lost 4 bases, leaving 24 bases of the junction unmatched. This CDR3 has 21 amino acids. The germline V gene encodes CDR1 LGHNT and CDR2 FRNRAP. The CDR3, as DNA: TGTGCTAGTGGTTCACACCCCCTCTTAGCGGGAGACGAAAGGCTTCCAGATACGCAGTATTTT. As protein: CASGSHPLLAGDERLPDTQYF.

The V call is TRBV3-1 (or the pseudogene TRBV3-2), the J call TRBJ1-1, with 10 bases that match TRBD1. Germline CDR1 and CDR2: LGHDT and YNNKEL (reference sequence). V trimming: 1 base; J trimming: 10 bases; junction bases outside the gene matches: 3. This CDR3 region has 13 residues. CDR3 sequence reads: CASSQGDRGPAFF. CDR3 DNA sequence: TGTGCCAGCAGCCAAGGCGACAGGGGGCCAGCTTTCTTT.

The chain recombines TRBV25-1 with TRBJ1-1, with D perhaps TRBD1 (6 bases). Germline CDR1 reads MGHDK; CDR2 reads SYGVNS. This CDR3 has 16 residues. Trimming left V 0 bases short and J 6 bases short, with 17 bases between. DNA of the CDR3: TGTGCCAGCAGTGAATATCTCTCGACAGGATCTTCTGAAGCTTTCTTT. Its protein is CASSEYLSTGSSEAFF.

V usage is TRBV19 and J usage is TRBJ1-2, with a possible D match to TRBD1 (6 bases). CDR1 is LNHDA and CDR2 is SQIVND in the germline V gene (reference sequence). The CDR3 has 14 amino acids. The V gene lost 5 bases and the J gene lost 4 bases, with 14 bases spanning the gap. The CDR3 bases are TGTGCCAGTAGTCCCCGGGTAGGGGGCTATGGCTACACCTTC. Its protein product is CASSPRVGGYGYTF.

The chain uses TRBV27 and TRBJ2-1; 8 bases are shared with TRBD2. The J segment lost 0 bases and the V segment lost 6 bases, leaving 4 bases of the junction unmatched. This CDR3 comprises 15 residues. Per germline, CDR1 MNHEY and CDR2 SMNVEV (reference sequence). The CDR3 loop reads CASRSGGTSYNEQFF. The CDR3 region has the DNA TGTGCCAGCAGGTCGGGAGGGACCTCCTACAATGAGCAGTTCTTC.

The rearrangement uses TRBV27 and TRBJ1-3; D unclear. The ends were cut back, 8 bases at V and 0 bases at J, with 8 bases in the middle. Looked up from germline, CDR1 is MNHEY and CDR2 is SMNVEV (reference sequence). This CDR3 comprises 13 residues. The CDR3 loop is CASFPGSGNTIYF. CDR3 nucleotides: TGTGCCAGCTTTCCGGGCTCTGGAAACACCATATATTTT.

CDR3 region: CASSVFSGRAVNTQYF. The CDR3 nucleotides read TGTGCCAGCAGCGTCTTTAGCGGGAGGGCCGTAAATACGCAGTATTTT. V and J are TRBV9 and TRBJ2-3; 11 bases map to TRBD2. J gave up 7 bases and V 2 bases, and 9 bases lay outside the gene matches. The germline V gene has CDR1 SGDLS and CDR2 YYNGEE. The CDR3 totals 16 residues.

The chain is built from TRBV6-5 and TRBJ2-7; D is possibly TRBD1 (6 bases). This CDR3 comprises 15 residues. Per the germline V gene, CDR1 is MNHEY and CDR2 is SVGAGI. V was shortened by 6 bases and J by 3 bases, with 18 bases between the two germline ends. DNA for the CDR3: TGTGCCAGCAGACGCGACAGGCCTCCATACTACGAGCAGTACTTC. Translated, it gives CASRRDRPPYYEQYF.

In its sample, this clone was seen once. This chain connects TRBV6-5 to TRBJ2-7, with a weak D call TRBD1 (5 bases). CDR1 MNHEY and CDR2 SVGAGI come from the germline V gene. V was clipped by 4 bases and J by 4 bases, with 17 bases between them. The CDR3 is 15 amino acids. DNA for the CDR3: TGTGCCAGCAGTTTGGACAACGCAGGGTTTTACGAGCAGTACTTC. Its translation is CASSLDNAGFYEQYF.

The chain uses TRBV18 and TRBJ2-7, with D possibly TRBD1 on 6 matching bases. The V gene lost 3 bases and the J gene lost 5 bases, with 23 bases spanning the gap. CDR3 length: 17 amino acids. Germline CDR1 is KGHSH and CDR2 is LQKENI. In DNA, the CDR3 is TGTGCCAGCTCACCGTGGGCAGGGGATGAGGCCGGGGACGAGCAGTACTTC. Translated, it gives CASSPWAGDEAGDEQYF. The variable domain in full, completed from reference TRBV18 and TRBJ2-7, reads NAGVMQNPRHLVRRRGQEARLRCSPMKGHSHVYWYRQLPEEGLKFMVYLQKENIIDESGMPKERFSAEFPKEGPSILRIQQVVRGDSAAYFCASSPWAGDEAGDEQYFGPGTRLTVT.

The chain recombines TRBV4-2 with TRBJ2-5, with D possibly being TRBD1 or TRBD2 (5 bases each). V dropped 4 bases and J dropped 4 bases, with 13 bases sitting between them. The germline V gene has CDR1 LGHNA and CDR2 YNFKEQ. The CDR3 spans 14 residues. The DNA for the CDR3 is TGTGCCAGCAGCCGGGACCTGGGCGGAGAGACCCAGTACTTC. It codes for CASSRDLGGETQYF.

The count of this clone is one. The rearrangement links TRBV18 to TRBJ2-1, with D unclear. The CDR3 has 14 amino acids. With 1 base removed from V and 9 bases from J, the gap between germline ends came to 13 bases. Per the germline V gene, CDR1 is KGHSH and CDR2 is LQKENI. In DNA form, the CDR3 reads TGTGCCAGCTCACCACAGATTGGTAGTGGTGAGCAGTTCTTC. Translation gives CASSPQIGSGEQFF.

The genes are TRBV7-8 and TRBJ1-3; unclear D gene. V shed 3 bases and J shed 4 bases, with 4 bases lying between them. Germline V CDR1 and CDR2: SGHVS, FQNEAQ. The CDR3 is 12 amino acids. CDR3 region: CASSFGGNTIYF. DNA of the CDR3: TGTGCCAGCAGCTTCGGGGGAAACACCATATATTTT.

This clone was counted once. The rearrangement joins TRBV2 to TRBJ2-7; D might be TRBD1 (6 bases). Trimming left V 2 bases short and J 7 bases short, with 21 bases between. The germline gives CDR1 SNHLY, CDR2 FYNNEI. CDR3 length: 16 residues. The CDR3 loop is CASSETRDTKFGEQYF. CDR3 coding DNA: TGTGCCAGCAGTGAAACTAGGGACACCAAATTCGGGGAGCAGTACTTC.

This sequence joins TRBV30 and TRBJ1-2; no definite D call. This CDR3 has 12 amino acids. The germline V gene has CDR1 GTSNPN and CDR2 SVGIG (reference sequence). The ends were cut back, 0 bases at V and 4 bases at J, with 6 bases in the middle. Here the CDR3 DNA reads TGTGCCTGGAGTGTTTTTGGCTATGGCTACACCTTC. Protein sequence: CAWSVFGYGYTF.

The chain recombines TRBV27 with TRBJ2-1, with 8 nucleotides matching TRBD2. Trimming took 6 bases from V and 2 from J; bases not matched to a gene: 3. This CDR3 region has 14 residues. Germline CDR1 MNHEY, CDR2 SMNVEV (reference sequence). For the CDR3, the DNA is TGTGCCAGCAGCTTAGCGGGAACCTACAATGAGCAGTTCTTC. As protein: CASSLAGTYNEQFF.

The V gene is TRBV19, the J gene TRBJ1-1, with D uncertain. The V gene lost 7 bases and the J gene lost 2 bases, with 20 bases spanning the gap. The CDR3 runs to 16 residues. Looked up from germline, CDR1 is LNHDA and CDR2 is SQIVND (reference sequence). This chain's CDR3 is CASIPSRSGRNTEAFF. CDR3 nucleotide sequence: TGTGCCAGTATCCCCTCTCGATCCGGACGTAACACTGAAGCTTTCTTT. The full variable domain, rest sourced from reference TRBV19 and TRBJ1-1, is DGGITQSPKYLFRKEGQNVTLSCEQNLNHDAMYWYRQDPGQGLRLIYYSQIVNDFQKGDIAEGYSVSREKKESFPLTVTSAQKNPTAFYLCASIPSRSGRNTEAFFGQGTRLTVV.

V and J are TRBV15 and TRBJ1-2; the D is unclear. The CDR3 has 14 residues. With 0 bases removed from V and 2 bases from J, the gap between germline ends came to 7 bases. Germline loops: CDR1 LNHNV, CDR2 YYDKDF (reference sequence). Written as DNA, the CDR3 is TGTGCCACCAGCAGAGAACTGGCGAACTATGGCTACACCTTC. This gives the protein CATSRELANYGYTF.

The chain employs TRBV7-2 and TRBJ2-5; D not certain. Germline-derived CDR1 and CDR2 are SGHTA and FQGNSA. This CDR3 has 15 residues. V gave up 1 base and J gave up 0 bases, with 9 bases separating them. The CDR3 DNA reads as TGTGCCAGCAGCTTAGGATGGCTAGACCAAGAGACCCAGTACTTC. Its translation is CASSLGWLDQETQYF.

The genes are TRBV5-4 and TRBJ2-3, with 14 bases that match TRBD2. From germline, CDR1 is SGHNT and CDR2 YYREEE (reference sequence). The CDR3 sequence is 18 residues long. V was pared by 3 bases and J by 1 base, with 7 bases of the junction left unmatched. Written as DNA, the CDR3 is TGTGCCAGCAGCTCCGGGACTAGCGGGAGTGCGGGCACAGATACGCAGTATTTT. Translating gives CASSSGTSGSAGTDTQYF.

This clone was observed once. V is TRBV5-1 and J is TRBJ1-1, with 8 bases identical to TRBD1. The CDR3 extends over 14 amino acids. The germline V gene has CDR1 SGHRS and CDR2 YFSETQ. Trimming cost V 5 bases and J 4 bases; bases outside gene matches: 7. The CDR3 DNA sequence: TGCGCCAGCAGAGAAGACAGGGGAGGCACTGAAGCTTTCTTT. Amino acids: CASREDRGGTEAFF.

This chain uses TRBV28 with TRBJ2-2; TRBD1 aligns across 10 bases. CDR1 is MDHEN, CDR2 SYDVKM, per germline. Germline trimming cut 8 bases from V and 5 bases from J; bases unmatched to any gene: 11. The CDR3 is made up of 16 amino acids. The CDR3 loop reads CASLGGDRGLTGELFF. The CDR3 region has the DNA TGTGCCAGCCTGGGGGGGGACAGGGGTTTAACCGGGGAGCTGTTTTTT.

The rearrangement joins TRBV19 to TRBJ2-2; possibly TRBD1 for D (6 bases). V lost 10 bases and J 4 bases, leaving 16 bases between the germline ends. The CDR3 runs to 14 residues. Germline CDR1 and CDR2: LNHDA and SQIVND (reference sequence). The CDR3: CATSPLQGTGELFF. CDR3 in DNA: TGTGCCACCAGTCCATTACAGGGCACCGGGGAGCTGTTTTTT.

J is TRBJ1-4 and V is TRBV5-1; no reliable D call. Trimming removed 4 bases from V and 0 bases from J, with 10 bases in between. The CDR3 totals 15 residues. Germline lookup yields CDR1 SGHRS and CDR2 YFSETQ. The CDR3 coding sequence is TGCGCCAGCAGCCTGATCCCCTCAACTAATGAAAAACTGTTTTTT. This gives the protein CASSLIPSTNEKLFF.